The 26 T cell receptor beta chains below were found in one sample sequenced in a study of T cells in localized non-small cell lung cancer. The assay was immunoSEQ multiplex PCR, and TCRdb's table has in-frame clones only and misses some. The sample holds more than 100,000 clones, 89% seen once. Material: peripheral blood, obtained before any cancer treatment. The receptors come from a female donor of 60 years or more with stage I lung adenocarcinoma.

The chain carries TRBV6-5 and TRBJ1-1; unclear D gene. V gave up 7 bases and J gave up 6 bases, with 15 bases separating them. The CDR3 loop spans 13 amino acids. In germline, CDR1 is MNHEY, CDR2 SVGAGI. CDR3 bases: TGTGCCAGCATCAACGGGAGAAGGCCTGAAGCTTTCTTT. It encodes CASINGRRPEAFF.

The chain has TRBV4-1 and TRBJ2-1; D perhaps matches TRBD2 (5 bases). CDR1 is MGHRA and CDR2 is YSYEKL in the germline V gene. The CDR3 is made up of 16 amino acids. V lost 2 bases, J lost 3 bases, and 14 bases lay in between. Here the CDR3 reads CASSQPTSRSYNEQFF. DNA for the CDR3: TGCGCCAGCAGCCAACCCACTAGTCGAAGCTACAATGAGCAGTTCTTC.

In this sample, this clone turned up a few times. The rearrangement links TRBV28 to TRBJ2-1, with D maybe TRBD2 (6 bases). V gave up 7 bases and J gave up 0 bases, with 16 bases separating them. This CDR3 contains 16 residues. The germline CDR1 and CDR2 sequences are MDHEN and SYDVKM. In nucleotides, the CDR3 is TGTGCCAGCATTACTTCCGGGACTTCCTCCTACAATGAGCAGTTCTTC. Amino acids: CASITSGTSSYNEQFF.

The rearrangement uses TRBV5-6 and TRBJ2-7; no firm D call. The length of the CDR3 is 12 residues. CDR1 and CDR2 from the germline V gene are SGHDT and YYEEEE. V gave up 4 bases and J gave up 2 bases, with 7 bases separating them. CDR3 bases: TGTGCCAGCAGCGTTATTCCCTACGAGCAGTACTTC. As protein: CASSVIPYEQYF.

V usage is TRBV28 and J usage is TRBJ1-2; 7 bases line up with TRBD1. CDR1 and CDR2 from the germline V gene are MDHEN and SYDVKM. The trim removed 6 bases at V and 4 bases at J, leaving 5 bases unmatched. The CDR3 loop spans 13 amino acids. CDR3 region: CASRERDSYGYTF. In DNA, the CDR3 is TGTGCCAGCAGGGAACGGGACAGCTATGGCTACACCTTC.

CDR3 in amino acids: CASTLSSYNSPLHF. The CDR3 DNA is TGTGCCAGCACCCTGAGCTCCTATAATTCACCCCTCCACTTT. The chain carries TRBV2 and TRBJ1-6; D uncertain. CDR3 size: 14 residues. The V gene lost 7 bases and the J gene lost 0 bases, with 7 bases spanning the gap. Looked up from germline, CDR1 is SNHLY and CDR2 is FYNNEI.

The chain links TRBV9 to TRBJ2-3, with D possibly being TRBD2 (5 bases). Germline V gene sequence: CDR1 SGDLS, CDR2 YYNGEE. Trimming took off 2 bases at V and 4 bases at J, with 11 bases between the two ends. This CDR3 region has 14 residues. The CDR3 sequence: CASSVAGGSDTQYF. For the CDR3, the DNA is TGTGCCAGCAGCGTGGCCGGCGGGTCAGATACGCAGTATTTT.

The V call is TRBV19, the J call TRBJ2-1; TRBD2 agrees at 7 bases. This CDR3 contains 14 residues. Germline lookup yields CDR1 LNHDA and CDR2 SQIVND (reference sequence). With 5 bases clipped from V and 3 bases from J, the junction kept 4 bases outside the gene matches. The CDR3 region is CASSQAGDYNEQFF. DNA of the CDR3: TGTGCCAGTAGTCAGGCGGGAGACTACAATGAGCAGTTCTTC.

This clone has only one observation. The chain employs TRBV6-6 and TRBJ2-7; 9 nucleotides match TRBD2. Germline V gene data show CDR1 as MNHNY and CDR2 as SVGAGI (reference sequence). This CDR3 has 14 residues. Trimming at V came to 5 bases and at J to 2 bases, leaving 4 bases not matched to a gene. The CDR3 coding sequence is TGTGCCAGCAGTCCTAGCGGGATCCCCTACGAGCAGTACTTC. It translates to CASSPSGIPYEQYF.

Of note for this clone: The junction and the germline gene differ at one end; a read error may be behind it. The chain joins TRBV15 to TRBJ1-6, with D possibly matching TRBD1 (5 bases). Per the germline V gene, CDR1 is LNHNV and CDR2 is YYDKDF (reference sequence). The CDR3 contains 18 residues. In DNA form, the CDR3 reads TGTGCCACCAGCGGAGATATAAATAGGACACCCTTGGATTCACCCCTCCACTTT. Protein product: CATSGDINRTPLDSPLHF.

This chain joins TRBV7-2 and TRBJ2-7, with 8 nucleotides matching TRBD1. The CDR3 totals 12 residues. The trim removed 6 bases at V and 4 bases at J, leaving 2 bases unmatched. The germline gives CDR1 SGHTA, CDR2 FQGNSA. This CDR3 reads CASRTGVYEQYF. The CDR3 region has the DNA TGTGCCAGCAGGACAGGGGTTTACGAGCAGTACTTC. Full variable domain (outside the CDR3, taken from reference TRBV7-2 and TRBJ2-7): GAGVSQSPSNKVTEKGKDVELRCDPISGHTALYWYRQSLGQGLEFLIYFQGNSAPDKSGLPSDRFSAERTGGSVSTLTIQRTQQEDSAVYLCASRTGVYEQYFGPGTRLTVT.

This clone was seen once. The chain carries TRBV30 and TRBJ2-1; 8 bases match TRBD2. This CDR3 region has 16 residues. The J segment lost 3 bases and the V segment lost 0 bases, leaving 7 bases of the junction unmatched. CDR1 and CDR2 (germline): GTSNPN, SVGIG (reference sequence). The CDR3 nucleotides are TGTGCCTGGAGTGTAATGGGCGGGAGGAGCTACAATGAGCAGTTCTTC. Translated: CAWSVMGGRSYNEQFF.

The chain has TRBV27 and TRBJ2-2, with a tentative D call TRBD1 (6 bases). The CDR3 length is 13 residues. Trimming took off 6 bases at V and 6 bases at J, with 11 bases between the two ends. The germline gives CDR1 MNHEY, CDR2 SMNVEV (reference sequence). The CDR3 spells CASRLQGPGELFF. In DNA form, the CDR3 reads TGTGCCAGCAGATTACAGGGTCCCGGGGAGCTGTTTTTT.

The chain combines TRBV5-1 with TRBJ1-1; D might be TRBD1 (5 bases). The V and J ends lost 4 bases and 1 base respectively, with 8 bases between them. CDR3 length: 13 amino acids. Germline V gives CDR1 SGHRS, CDR2 YFSETQ. The chain's CDR3 is CASSPGGNTEAFF. As DNA, the CDR3 is TGCGCCAGCAGCCCTGGGGGGAACACTGAAGCTTTCTTT.

This clone was picked up a small number of times. The chain links TRBV5-1 to TRBJ2-5, with 7 bases aligning to TRBD1. After removal of 4 bases from V and 5 bases from J, the junction contained 14 bases not matched to a gene. The germline gives CDR1 SGHRS, CDR2 YFSETQ. The CDR3 loop spans 16 amino acids. The CDR3 DNA is TGCGCCAGCAGCAAGGGAGACAGGGATAACCGCGAGACCCAGTACTTC. Amino acids: CASSKGDRDNRETQYF.

The chain couples TRBV25-1 to TRBJ2-7, with 7 nucleotides matching TRBD2. This CDR3 contains 14 residues. Trimming cost V 2 bases and J 6 bases; bases outside gene matches: 7. Germline values: CDR1 MGHDK, CDR2 SYGVNS. The CDR3 nucleotides read TGTGCCAGCAGTGAAGCTGGCGGGAGTGTCGAGCAGTACTTC. Its protein product is CASSEAGGSVEQYF.

The table lists this clone with a count of one. The chain carries TRBV2 and TRBJ1-1; D gene unclear. The CDR3 has 18 amino acids. With 4 bases removed from V and 0 bases from J, the gap between germline ends came to 21 bases. Germline CDR1 reads SNHLY; CDR2 reads FYNNEI. The CDR3 sequence is CASSGGVKPGRVNTEAFF. DNA of the CDR3: TGTGCCAGCAGTGGTGGTGTCAAACCCGGCCGGGTGAACACTGAAGCTTTCTTT.

The CDR3 DNA sequence: TGTGCCAGCAGCGTAGAGGAGGGAACCTACGAGCAGTACTTC. Its translation: CASSVEEGTYEQYF. The gene calls are TRBV9 and TRBJ2-7; D possibly corresponds to TRBD2 (6 bases). The CDR3 extends over 14 amino acids. Germline CDR1 reads SGDLS; CDR2 reads YYNGEE. V was shortened by 0 bases and J by 2 bases, with 9 bases between the two germline ends.

This chain links TRBV6-6 with TRBJ1-5, with 7 bases lining up with TRBD1. Germline V CDR1 and CDR2: MNHNY, SVGAGI (reference sequence). The CDR3 length is 16 residues. V was clipped by 7 bases and J by 3 bases; unmatched bases: 12. The CDR3 loop is CASTPGEGALNQPQHF. The CDR3 DNA reads TGTGCCAGCACCCCGGGGGAGGGGGCCCTCAATCAGCCCCAGCATTTT.

The J gene is TRBJ2-7, the V gene TRBV28, with 14 bases that match TRBD2. This CDR3 is built from 18 residues. J gave up 4 bases and V 5 bases, and 13 bases lay outside the gene matches. Germline CDR1 reads MDHEN; CDR2 reads SYDVKM. This CDR3 is CASSPYPGLAGGSYEQYF. For the CDR3, the DNA is TGTGCCAGCAGTCCTTATCCCGGACTAGCGGGAGGTTCATACGAGCAGTACTTC.

The J gene is TRBJ2-1, the V gene TRBV10-3; TRBD2 aligns across 7 bases. CDR3 length equals 15 residues. CDR1 is ENHRY, CDR2 SYGVKD, per germline. V shed 7 bases and J 4 bases; nucleotides not matched to a gene: 10. The DNA for the CDR3 is TGTGCCATCAAAGAAGGGCTAGCGGTTTACAATGAGCAGTTCTTC. Translation: CAIKEGLAVYNEQFF.

This chain joins TRBV6-5 and TRBJ2-7; D remains ambiguous. The V gene's germline CDR1 is MNHEY and CDR2 SVGAGI. The CDR3 runs to 14 residues. V dropped 6 bases and J dropped 3 bases, with 15 bases sitting between them. As DNA, the CDR3 is TGTGCCAGCAGCCGCTATACTTGGAACTACGAGCAGTACTTC. Translation gives CASSRYTWNYEQYF.

The chain couples TRBV28 to TRBJ1-2; tentatively, D is TRBD1 (6 bases). The CDR3 sequence is 14 residues long. V was trimmed by 5 bases and J by 8 bases, leaving 18 bases between them. Germline V CDR1 and CDR2: MDHEN, SYDVKM. The CDR3 here is CASSQSRGLRGYTF. Here the CDR3 DNA reads TGTGCCAGCAGTCAAAGCAGGGGTCTGAGGGGCTACACCTTC.

The chain employs TRBV10-2 and TRBJ2-1, with a weak D call TRBD2 (6 bases). Germline CDR1 reads WSHSY; CDR2 reads SAAADI. V gave up 8 bases and J gave up 2 bases, with 10 bases separating them. The CDR3 consists of 13 residues. CDR3 sequence reads: CASRDFAYNEQFF. For the CDR3, the DNA is TGCGCCAGCCGGGACTTTGCCTACAATGAGCAGTTCTTC.

V usage is TRBV2 and J usage is TRBJ1-2, with 8 bases matching TRBD1. The CDR3 extends over 13 amino acids. Germline CDR1 SNHLY, CDR2 FYNNEI. Trimming removed 7 bases from V and 7 bases from J; junction bases left unmatched: 8. CDR3 sequence: CASKKVRGPGYTF. The CDR3, as DNA: TGTGCCAGCAAAAAGGTCAGGGGGCCTGGCTACACCTTC.

The gene calls are TRBV18 and TRBJ1-4; D is perhaps TRBD1 (5 bases). Germline values: CDR1 KGHSH, CDR2 LQKENI. Between the trimmed V and J ends, which lost 3 bases and 7 bases, there was a span of 18 bases. CDR3 length: 16 amino acids. This chain's CDR3 is CASSPNAGGGSEKLFF. CDR3 bases: TGTGCCAGCTCACCGAATGCGGGGGGTGGTTCTGAAAAACTGTTTTTT. Using reference TRBV18 and TRBJ1-4 for the parts outside the CDR3, the full variable domain is NAGVMQNPRHLVRRRGQEARLRCSPMKGHSHVYWYRQLPEEGLKFMVYLQKENIIDESGMPKERFSAEFPKEGPSILRIQQVVRGDSAAYFCASSPNAGGGSEKLFFGSGTQLSVL.